These 7 T cell receptor beta chains were sequenced from one sample in a study of cytomegalovirus exposure and HLA in healthy donors. Primers for the PCR totalled 60 Vbeta and 13 Jbeta. Generated by immunoSEQ multiplex PCR, the TCRdb table keeps only in-frame clones and is missing some. The table includes 150,000 to 200,000 clones, around 79% detected once. Sequencing was carried out using PBMCs. Receptors originate from a man aged 45 to 65 in good health and CMV-seropositive.

The chain has TRBV19 and TRBJ1-6; no definite D call. The V end lost 6 bases, the J end lost 0 bases, and 6 bases lay between the germline ends. CDR1 and CDR2 (germline): LNHDA, SQIVND (reference sequence). This CDR3 spans 14 amino acids. As DNA, the CDR3 is TGTGCCAGTAGGGAGGACTCCTATAATTCACCCCTCCACTTT. Amino acids: CASREDSYNSPLHF. The complete variable domain, with remaining parts taken from reference TRBV19 and TRBJ1-6, reads DGGITQSPKYLFRKEGQNVTLSCEQNLNHDAMYWYRQDPGQGLRLIYYSQIVNDFQKGDIAEGYSVSREKKESFPLTVTSAQKNPTAFYLCASREDSYNSPLHFGNGTRLTVT.

This sequence joins TRBV6-5 and TRBJ1-3; D is ambiguous. Deletions cut 8 bases from V and 4 bases from J, with 9 bases between. The germline V gene encodes CDR1 MNHEY and CDR2 SVGAGI. This CDR3 has 12 residues. CDR3 sequence reads: CASLSPGNTIYF. The CDR3 coding sequence is TGTGCCAGCCTATCCCCAGGAAACACCATATATTTT.

This clone appeared a few times. The V and J genes are TRBV7-3 and TRBJ1-3; D is uncertain. This CDR3 region has 13 residues. The V gene lost 4 bases and the J gene lost 0 bases, with 4 bases spanning the gap. Per the germline V gene, CDR1 is SGHTA and CDR2 is FQGTGA. The CDR3 coding sequence is TGTGCCAGCAGCTCCAGCTCTGGAAACACCATATATTTT. It encodes CASSSSSGNTIYF.

This chain joins TRBV5-1 and TRBJ2-5; 10 bases are shared with TRBD2. Per the germline V gene, CDR1 is SGHRS and CDR2 is YFSETQ. The CDR3 contains 16 residues. The junction had 8 bases not matched to a gene; V was cut back by 3 bases and J by 3 bases. The CDR3 DNA reads TGCGCCAGCAGCTCGAGGACTAGCGGTAAAAAAGAGACCCAGTACTTC. It is translated as CASSSRTSGKKETQYF. Full variable domain (outside the CDR3, taken from reference TRBV5-1 and TRBJ2-5): KAGVTQTPRYLIKTRGQQVTLSCSPISGHRSVSWYQQTPGQGLQFLFEYFSETQRNKGNFPGRFSGRQFSNSRSEMNVSTLELGDSALYLCASSSRTSGKKETQYFGPGTRLLVL.

The rearrangement links TRBV15 to TRBJ1-4; D uncertain. Germline CDR1 reads LNHNV; CDR2 reads YYDKDF (reference sequence). The CDR3 sequence is 14 residues long. The ends were cut back, 1 base at V and 3 bases at J, with 6 bases in the middle. For the CDR3, the DNA is TGTGCCACCAGCAGAGGGGCCTCTAATGAAAAACTGTTTTTT. Amino acids: CATSRGASNEKLFF.

The chain uses TRBV2 and TRBJ2-5, with 7 bases matching TRBD2. The CDR3 extends over 16 amino acids. Unmatched junction bases numbered 11, after V lost 5 bases and J lost 2 bases. CDR1 and CDR2 from the germline V gene are SNHLY and FYNNEI. The CDR3 DNA is TGTGCCAGCAGTAGTGGGGGAGGGGCGAAACAAGAGACCCAGTACTTC. Its protein product is CASSSGGGAKQETQYF.

This chain links TRBV4-2 with TRBJ2-1, with 10 bases aligning to TRBD2. CDR1 LGHNA and CDR2 YNFKEQ come from the germline V gene. The CDR3 has 17 amino acids. V shed 2 bases, J shed 3 bases, and the junction held 7 bases outside the gene matches. Written as DNA, the CDR3 is TGTGCCAGCAGCCAAAGCCCAGCGGGGGGGGTCTACAATGAGCAGTTCTTC. Protein: CASSQSPAGGVYNEQFF.